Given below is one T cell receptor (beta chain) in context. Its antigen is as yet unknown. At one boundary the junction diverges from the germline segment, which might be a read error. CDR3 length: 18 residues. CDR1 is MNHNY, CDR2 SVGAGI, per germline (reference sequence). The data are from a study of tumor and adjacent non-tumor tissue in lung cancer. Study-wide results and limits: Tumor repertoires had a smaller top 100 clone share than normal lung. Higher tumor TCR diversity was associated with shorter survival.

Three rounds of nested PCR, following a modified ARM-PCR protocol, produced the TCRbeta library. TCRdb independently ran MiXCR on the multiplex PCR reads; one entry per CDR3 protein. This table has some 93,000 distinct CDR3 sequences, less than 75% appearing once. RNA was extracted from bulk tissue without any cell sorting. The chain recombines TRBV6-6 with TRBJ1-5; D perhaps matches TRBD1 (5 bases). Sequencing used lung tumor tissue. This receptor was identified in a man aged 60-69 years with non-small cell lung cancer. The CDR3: CARSKTAGTGSSNQPQHF. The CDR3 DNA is TGTGCCCGCAGCAAAACTGCGGGGACGGGCTCTAGCAATCAGCCCCAGCATTTT.